This T cell receptor beta chain was sequenced for a study of regulatory T cells in long-lasting Graves disease. V shed 3 bases, J shed 5 bases, and the junction held 5 bases outside the gene matches. Germline V CDR1 and CDR2: GTSNPN, SVGIG (reference sequence). The CDR3 extends over 13 amino acids. This clonotype appeared a few times. To make TCR beta libraries, researchers used iRepertoire HTBI primers and Arm-PCR of CDR3 regions. TCRdb reanalysed the multiplex PCR reads using MiXCR and keeps one entry per CDR3 protein. Altogether under 500,000 distinct CDR3 sequences are present, around 20% being singletons, with the ten largest covering 7.8%. Time point here: persistent/refractory GD, antithyroid drugs over 5 years with positive TRAb. The TCR library was made from RNA extracted from PBMCs.

The chain recombines TRBV30 with TRBJ2-7; 9 nucleotides agree with TRBD2. The TCR was taken from a female donor with Graves disease. This specimen consisted of peripheral blood mononuclear cells (PBMCs), obtained when the disease was refractory, from a patient treated with antithyroid drugs. CDR3 sequence (DNA): TGTGCCTGGAGACTAGCGGGCGGGAACGAGCAGTACTTC. As protein: CAWRLAGGNEQYF.